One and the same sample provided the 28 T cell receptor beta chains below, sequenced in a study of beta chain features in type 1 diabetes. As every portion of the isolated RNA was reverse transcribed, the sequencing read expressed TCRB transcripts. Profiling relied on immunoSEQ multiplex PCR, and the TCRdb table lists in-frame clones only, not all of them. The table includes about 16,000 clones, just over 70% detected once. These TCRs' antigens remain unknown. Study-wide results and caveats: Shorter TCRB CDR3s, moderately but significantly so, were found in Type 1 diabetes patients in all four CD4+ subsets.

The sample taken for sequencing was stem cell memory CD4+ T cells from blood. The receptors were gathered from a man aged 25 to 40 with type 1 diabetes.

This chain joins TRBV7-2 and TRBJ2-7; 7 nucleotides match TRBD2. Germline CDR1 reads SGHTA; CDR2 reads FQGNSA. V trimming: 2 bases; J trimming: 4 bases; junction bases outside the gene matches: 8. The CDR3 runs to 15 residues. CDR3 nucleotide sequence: TGTGCCAGCAGCTTACTTGCGGGCGGGGGTTACGAGCAGTACTTC. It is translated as CASSLLAGGGYEQYF.

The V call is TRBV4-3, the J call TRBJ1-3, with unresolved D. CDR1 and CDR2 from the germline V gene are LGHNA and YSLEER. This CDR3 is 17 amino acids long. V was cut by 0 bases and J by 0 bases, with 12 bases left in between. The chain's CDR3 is CASSQDLVRSSGNTIYF. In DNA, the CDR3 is TGCGCCAGCAGCCAAGATCTAGTCAGAAGCTCTGGAAACACCATATATTTT.

The CDR3 sequence is CAWRLGTAPYEQYF. DNA of the CDR3: TGTGCCTGGAGGCTCGGGACAGCCCCCTACGAGCAGTACTTC. The chain recombines TRBV30 with TRBJ2-7, with 7 positions matching TRBD1. Germline assignment: CDR1 GTSNPN and CDR2 SVGIG (reference sequence). After removal of 3 bases from V and 2 bases from J, the junction contained 7 bases not matched to a gene. The CDR3 is 14 amino acids.

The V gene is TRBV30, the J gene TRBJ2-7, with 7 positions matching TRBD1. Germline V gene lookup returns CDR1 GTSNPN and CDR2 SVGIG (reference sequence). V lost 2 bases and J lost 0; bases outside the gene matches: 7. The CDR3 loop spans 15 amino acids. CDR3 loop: CAWSNGQASSYEQYF. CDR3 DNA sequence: TGTGCCTGGAGTAATGGACAGGCGAGCTCCTACGAGCAGTACTTC.

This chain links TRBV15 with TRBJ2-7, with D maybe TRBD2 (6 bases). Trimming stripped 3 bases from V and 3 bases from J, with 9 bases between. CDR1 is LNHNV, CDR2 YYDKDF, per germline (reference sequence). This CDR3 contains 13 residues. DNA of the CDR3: TGTGCCACCAGCAGGGATAGCGGCTACGAGCAGTACTTC. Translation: CATSRDSGYEQYF.

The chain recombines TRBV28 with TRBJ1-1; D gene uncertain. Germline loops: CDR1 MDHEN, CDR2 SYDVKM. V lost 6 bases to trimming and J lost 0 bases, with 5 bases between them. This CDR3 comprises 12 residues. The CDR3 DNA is TGTGCCAGCAGGCGGGTGAACACTGAAGCTTTCTTT. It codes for CASRRVNTEAFF. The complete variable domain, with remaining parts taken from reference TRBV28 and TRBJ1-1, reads DVKVTQSSRYLVKRTGEKVFLECVQDMDHENMFWYRQDPGLGLRLIYFSYDVKMKEKGDIPEGYSVSREKKERFSLILESASTNQTSMYLCASRRVNTEAFFGQGTRLTVV.

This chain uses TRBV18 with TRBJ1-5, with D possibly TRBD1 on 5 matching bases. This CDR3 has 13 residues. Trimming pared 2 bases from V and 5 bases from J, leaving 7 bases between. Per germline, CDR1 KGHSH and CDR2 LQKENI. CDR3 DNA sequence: TGTGCCAGCTCACCAGGGGGGGATCAGCCCCAGCATTTT. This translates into CASSPGGDQPQHF.

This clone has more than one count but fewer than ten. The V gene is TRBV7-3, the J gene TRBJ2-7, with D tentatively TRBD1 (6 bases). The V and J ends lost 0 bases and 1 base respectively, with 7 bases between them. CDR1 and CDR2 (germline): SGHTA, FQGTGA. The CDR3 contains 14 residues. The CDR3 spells CASSLTGGSYEQYF. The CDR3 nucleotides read TGTGCCAGCAGCTTAACAGGGGGATCCTACGAGCAGTACTTC.

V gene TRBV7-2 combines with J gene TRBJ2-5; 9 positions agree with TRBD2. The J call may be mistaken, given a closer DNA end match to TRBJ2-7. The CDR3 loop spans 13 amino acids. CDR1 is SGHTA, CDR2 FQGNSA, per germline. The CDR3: CASSLAGSHEQYF. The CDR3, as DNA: TGTGCCAGCAGTCTAGCGGGGAGCCACGAGCAGTACTTC.

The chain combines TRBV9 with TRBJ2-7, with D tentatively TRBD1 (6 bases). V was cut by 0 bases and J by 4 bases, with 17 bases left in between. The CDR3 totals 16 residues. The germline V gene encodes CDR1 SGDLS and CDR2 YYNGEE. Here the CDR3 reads CASSVDKTRGDYEQYF. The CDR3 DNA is TGTGCCAGCAGCGTAGATAAGACCAGGGGCGATTACGAGCAGTACTTC.

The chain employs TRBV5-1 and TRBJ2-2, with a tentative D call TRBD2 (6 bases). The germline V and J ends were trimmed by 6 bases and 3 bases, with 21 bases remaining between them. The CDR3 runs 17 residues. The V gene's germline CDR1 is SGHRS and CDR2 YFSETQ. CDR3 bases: TGCGCCAGCACGGAGGGGCGCACGGCGGGGTACACCGGGGAGCTGTTTTTT. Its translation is CASTEGRTAGYTGELFF.

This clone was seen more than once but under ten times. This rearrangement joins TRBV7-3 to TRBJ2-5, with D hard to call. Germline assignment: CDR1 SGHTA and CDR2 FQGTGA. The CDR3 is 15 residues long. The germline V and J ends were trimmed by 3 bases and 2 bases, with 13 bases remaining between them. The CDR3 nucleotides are TGTGCCAGCAGCTTGCAGCGTTCCCGTCAAGAGACCCAGTACTTC. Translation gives CASSLQRSRQETQYF. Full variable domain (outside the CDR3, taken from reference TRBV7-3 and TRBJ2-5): GAGVSQTPSNKVTEKGKYVELRCDPISGHTALYWYRQSLGQGPEFLIYFQGTGAADDSGLPNDRFFAVRPEGSVSTLKIQRTERGDSAVYLCASSLQRSRQETQYFGPGTRLLVL.

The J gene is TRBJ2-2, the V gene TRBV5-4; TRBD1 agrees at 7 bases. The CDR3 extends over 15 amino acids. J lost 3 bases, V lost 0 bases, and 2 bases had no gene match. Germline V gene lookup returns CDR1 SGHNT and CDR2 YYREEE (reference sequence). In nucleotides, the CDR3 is TGTGCCAGCAGCTTGGCAGGGGGAGACACCGGGGAGCTGTTTTTT. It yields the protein CASSLAGGDTGELFF. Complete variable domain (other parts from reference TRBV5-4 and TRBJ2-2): ETGVTQSPTHLIKTRGQQVTLRCSSQSGHNTVSWYQQALGQGPQFIFQYYREEENGRGNFPPRFSGLQFPNYSSELNVNALELDDSALYLCASSLAGGDTGELFFGEGSRLTVL.

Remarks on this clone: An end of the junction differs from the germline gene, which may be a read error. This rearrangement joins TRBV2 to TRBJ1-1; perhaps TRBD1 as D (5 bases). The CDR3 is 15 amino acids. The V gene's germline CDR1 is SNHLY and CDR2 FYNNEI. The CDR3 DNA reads TGTGCCAGCAGTGTCCGTGGGGGGTCGCTCACTGAAGCTTCCTTT. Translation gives CASSVRGGSLTEASF.

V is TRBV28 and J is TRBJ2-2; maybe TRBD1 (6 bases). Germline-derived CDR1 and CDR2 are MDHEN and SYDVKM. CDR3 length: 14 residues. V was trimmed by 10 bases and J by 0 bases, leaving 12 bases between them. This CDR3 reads CATLDRSNTGELFF. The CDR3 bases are TGTGCCACTCTGGACAGATCGAACACCGGGGAGCTGTTTTTT. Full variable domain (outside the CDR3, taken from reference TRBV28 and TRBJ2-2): DVKVTQSSRYLVKRTGEKVFLECVQDMDHENMFWYRQDPGLGLRLIYFSYDVKMKEKGDIPEGYSVSREKKERFSLILESASTNQTSMYLCATLDRSNTGELFFGEGSRLTVL.

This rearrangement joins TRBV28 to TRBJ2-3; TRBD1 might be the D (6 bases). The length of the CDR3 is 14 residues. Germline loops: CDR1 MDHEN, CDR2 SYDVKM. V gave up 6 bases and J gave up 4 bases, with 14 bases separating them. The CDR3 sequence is CASRSTGFPDTQYF. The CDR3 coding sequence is TGTGCCAGCAGATCAACAGGGTTTCCAGATACGCAGTATTTT.

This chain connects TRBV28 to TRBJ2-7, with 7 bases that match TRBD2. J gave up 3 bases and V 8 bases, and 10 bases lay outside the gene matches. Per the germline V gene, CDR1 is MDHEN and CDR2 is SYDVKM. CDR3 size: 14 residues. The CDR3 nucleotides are TGTGCCAGCCGCAACCCACGCGGGGGCTACGAGCAGTACTTC. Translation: CASRNPRGGYEQYF.

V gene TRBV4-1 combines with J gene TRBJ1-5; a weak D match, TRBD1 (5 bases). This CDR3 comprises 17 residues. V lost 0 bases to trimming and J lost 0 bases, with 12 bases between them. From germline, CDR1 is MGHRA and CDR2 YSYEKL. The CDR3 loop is CASSQDLKQDSNQPQHF. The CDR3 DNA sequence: TGCGCCAGCAGCCAAGATCTAAAACAGGATAGCAATCAGCCCCAGCATTTT.

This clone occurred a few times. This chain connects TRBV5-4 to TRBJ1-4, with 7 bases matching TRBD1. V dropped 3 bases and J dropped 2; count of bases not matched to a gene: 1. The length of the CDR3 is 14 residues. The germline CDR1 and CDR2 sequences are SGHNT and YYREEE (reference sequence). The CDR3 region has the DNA TGTGCCAGCAGCTCGGGACAGACTAATGAAAAACTGTTTTTT. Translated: CASSSGQTNEKLFF.

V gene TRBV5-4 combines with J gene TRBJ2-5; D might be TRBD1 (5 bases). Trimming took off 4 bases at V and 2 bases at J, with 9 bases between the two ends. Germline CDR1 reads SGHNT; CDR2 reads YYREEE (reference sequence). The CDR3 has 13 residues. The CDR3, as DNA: TGTGCCAGCAGCCCGGACACACAAGAGACCCAGTACTTC. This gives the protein CASSPDTQETQYF.

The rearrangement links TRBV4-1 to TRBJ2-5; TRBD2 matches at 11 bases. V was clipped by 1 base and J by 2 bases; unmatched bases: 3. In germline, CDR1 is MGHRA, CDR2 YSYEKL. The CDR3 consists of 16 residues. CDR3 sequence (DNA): TGCGCCAGCAGCCAAGTACTAGCGGGGGATCAAGAGACCCAGTACTTC. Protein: CASSQVLAGDQETQYF.

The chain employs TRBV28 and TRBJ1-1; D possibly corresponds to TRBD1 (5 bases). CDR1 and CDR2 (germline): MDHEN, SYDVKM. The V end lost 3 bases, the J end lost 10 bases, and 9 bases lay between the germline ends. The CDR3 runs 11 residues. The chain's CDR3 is CASSFRDRAFF. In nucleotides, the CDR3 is TGTGCCAGCAGTTTCAGGGATCGAGCTTTCTTT.

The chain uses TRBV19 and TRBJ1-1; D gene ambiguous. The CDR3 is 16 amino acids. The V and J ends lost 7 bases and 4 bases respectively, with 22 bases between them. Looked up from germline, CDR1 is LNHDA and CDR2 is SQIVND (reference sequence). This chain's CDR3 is CASISPVAGIGTEAFF. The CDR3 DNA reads TGTGCCAGTATCTCCCCTGTCGCGGGGATAGGCACTGAAGCTTTCTTT. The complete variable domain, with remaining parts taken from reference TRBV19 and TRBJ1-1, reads DGGITQSPKYLFRKEGQNVTLSCEQNLNHDAMYWYRQDPGQGLRLIYYSQIVNDFQKGDIAEGYSVSREKKESFPLTVTSAQKNPTAFYLCASISPVAGIGTEAFFGQGTRLTVV.

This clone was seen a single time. The CDR3 nucleotides read TGTGCCAGCAGCCAAGCTCAGCGGGGGTCCACCGGGGAGCTGTTTTTT. Translation: CASSQAQRGSTGELFF. This chain joins TRBV4-2 and TRBJ2-2, with TRBD2 matching 8 bases. The CDR3 is 16 residues long. Germline values: CDR1 LGHNA, CDR2 YNFKEQ. V lost 1 base to trimming and J lost 4 bases; unmatched junction nucleotides: 5.

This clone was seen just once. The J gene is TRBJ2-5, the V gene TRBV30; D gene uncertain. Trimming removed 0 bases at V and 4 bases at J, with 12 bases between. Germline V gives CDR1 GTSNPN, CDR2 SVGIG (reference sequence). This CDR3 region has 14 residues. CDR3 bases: TGTGCCTGGAGTGTACAGTCGGATGGAGAGACCCAGTACTTC. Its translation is CAWSVQSDGETQYF. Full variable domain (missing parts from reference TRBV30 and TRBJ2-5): SQTIHQWPATLVQPVGSPLSLECTVEGTSNPNLYWYRQAAGRGLQLLFYSVGIGQISSEVPQNLSASRPQDRQFILSSKKLLLSDSGFYLCAWSVQSDGETQYFGPGTRLLVL.

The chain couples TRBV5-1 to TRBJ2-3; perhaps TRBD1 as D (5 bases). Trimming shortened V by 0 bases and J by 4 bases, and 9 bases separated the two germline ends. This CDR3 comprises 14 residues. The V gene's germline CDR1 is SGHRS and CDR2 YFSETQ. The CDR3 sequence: CASSLGGVSDTQYF. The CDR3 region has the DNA TGCGCCAGCAGCTTGGGGGGCGTCTCAGATACGCAGTATTTT. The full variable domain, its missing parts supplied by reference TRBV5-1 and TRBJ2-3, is KAGVTQTPRYLIKTRGQQVTLSCSPISGHRSVSWYQQTPGQGLQFLFEYFSETQRNKGNFPGRFSGRQFSNSRSEMNVSTLELGDSALYLCASSLGGVSDTQYFGPGTRLTVL.

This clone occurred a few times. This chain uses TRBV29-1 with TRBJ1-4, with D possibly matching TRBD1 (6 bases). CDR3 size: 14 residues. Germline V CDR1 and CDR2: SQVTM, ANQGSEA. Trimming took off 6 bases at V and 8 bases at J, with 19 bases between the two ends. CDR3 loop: CSVGQQGSSEKLFF. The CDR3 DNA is TGCAGCGTGGGCCAACAGGGTTCCTCCGAAAAACTGTTTTTT. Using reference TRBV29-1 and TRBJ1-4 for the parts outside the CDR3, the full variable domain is SAVISQKPSRDICQRGTSLTIQCQVDSQVTMMFWYRQQPGQSLTLIATANQGSEATYESGFVIDKFPISRPNLTFSTLTVSNMSPEDSSIYLCSVGQQGSSEKLFFGSGTQLSVL.

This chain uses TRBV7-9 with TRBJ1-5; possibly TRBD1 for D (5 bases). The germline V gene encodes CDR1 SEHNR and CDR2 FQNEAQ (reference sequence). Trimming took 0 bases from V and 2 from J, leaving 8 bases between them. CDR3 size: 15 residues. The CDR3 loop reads CASSLAGGGNQPQHF. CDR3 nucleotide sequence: TGTGCCAGCAGCTTAGCGGGGGGGGGCAATCAGCCCCAGCATTTT.